This T cell receptor (beta chain) was documented in a study of blood T cell repertoires in COVID-19. On the study more broadly: Italy, Spain and the United States were the sources of the convalescent and acute COVID-19 samples. T cells, B-cell-depleted T cells, or PBMCs provided the cDNA or gDNA that served as material.

In the authors' methods: Reference gene primer amplification gave estimated nucleated cell counts. The repertoire was sequenced with immunoSEQ multiplex PCR; TCRdb's copy has only in-frame clones and lacks some. V, J and clone size derive from that table, while D and trimming were established from the DNA sequence. In the table there are 300,000 to 450,000 clones, 70% to 90% of which are singletons. The CDR3 is 17 amino acids. The J segment lost 8 bases and the V segment lost 0 bases, leaving 7 bases of the junction unmatched. Germline-derived CDR1 and CDR2 are LGHNA and YSLEER. A Seattle source enrolled patients during active infection and followed them longitudinally.

The V call is TRBV4-3, the J call TRBJ2-1; 13 bases match TRBD2. Source material: peripheral blood. This clonotype originated in a woman aged 30 to 39 with COVID-19, enrolled during active disease. The CDR3 region has the DNA TGCGCCAGCAGCCAAGAATATGGGACTAGCGGGACCCATGAGCAGTTCTTC. It yields the protein CASSQEYGTSGTHEQFF.